This T cell receptor (beta chain) was recovered during a study of beta chain features in type 1 diabetes. Regarding the study as a whole: When Type 1 diabetes patients were examined, their TCRB CDR3s proved moderately but significantly shorter in all four CD4+ subsets.

Sequenced material consisted of expressed TCRB transcripts (all of the isolated RNA was reverse transcribed). The assay was immunoSEQ multiplex PCR, and TCRdb's table has in-frame clones only and misses some. The table lists around 260,000 clones, approximately 25% of them singletons. This clone was recorded a few times. As yet, its antigen is unknown. Specimen: naive CD4+ T cells from blood. This clonotype was obtained from a woman aged 25-40 years with type 1 diabetes.

The CDR3 loop reads CASTAGLLGEQYF. The CDR3 DNA reads TGTGCCAGCACCGCGGGACTACTTGGGGAGCAGTACTTC. The chain is built from TRBV6-5 and TRBJ2-7; 7 nucleotides agree with TRBD2. CDR1 MNHEY and CDR2 SVGAGI come from the germline V gene. This CDR3 region has 13 residues. Losses at the gene ends were 7 bases for V and 7 bases for J; bases not matched to a gene: 10.